Following are 26 T cell receptor beta chains from one sample sequenced in a study of spatial heterogeneity in lung cancer. Specified time point: sample taken at primary tumor resection. The input material, whole RNA from tumor, nontumor lung or frozen PBMC, was sequenced unsorted. TCRdb analysed the 5' RACE reads with MiXCR anew, one entry per CDR3 protein. The data show 40,000 or so distinct CDR3 sequences, around 7.5% seen once. This specimen was PBMCs, taken at surgery. All receptors derive from a male donor with early-stage non-small cell lung cancer.

This clonotype occurred many times. The rearrangement uses TRBV7-2 and TRBJ2-3; D is possibly TRBD1 or TRBD2 (5 bases each). The CDR3 extends over 13 amino acids. The V end lost 6 bases, the J end lost 4 bases, and 11 bases lay between the germline ends. The germline CDR1 and CDR2 sequences are SGHTA and FQGNSA. The CDR3 coding sequence is TGTGCCAGCAGTTTCGGGACGCCAGATACGCAGTATTTT. Translation: CASSFGTPDTQYF. Filled out from reference TRBV7-2 and TRBJ2-3, the complete variable domain reads GAGVSQSPSNKVTEKGKDVELRCDPISGHTALYWYRQSLGQGLEFLIYFQGNSAPDKSGLPSDRFSAERTGGSVSTLTIQRTQQEDSAVYLCASSFGTPDTQYFGPGTRLTVL.

This clonotype has a handful of counts. The chain recombines TRBV12-3 or TRBV12-4 with TRBJ1-3; D is undetermined. The V end lost 3 bases, the J end lost 4 bases, and 4 bases lay between the germline ends. The CDR3 is made up of 12 amino acids. CDR3 nucleotides: TGTGCCAGCAGTTTTGACGGAAACACCATATATTTT. This codes for CASSFDGNTIYF.

This clonotype occurred a few times. The V call is TRBV9, the J call TRBJ2-3, with 7 positions matching TRBD2. Trimming cost V 4 bases and J 1 base; bases outside gene matches: 6. The CDR3 is 15 amino acids. Germline CDR1 SGDLS, CDR2 YYNGEE. The CDR3 loop reads CASSTRDYRTDTQYF. The CDR3 DNA follows: TGTGCCAGCAGCACACGGGACTACCGCACAGATACGCAGTATTTT.

This clonotype was detected many times. The chain recombines TRBV12-3 or TRBV12-4 with TRBJ1-1; tentatively, D is TRBD1 (5 bases). The CDR3 has 14 residues. The ends were cut back, 3 bases at V and 0 bases at J, with 8 bases in the middle. CDR3 loop: CASSFPGVNTEAFF. In nucleotides, the CDR3 is TGTGCCAGCAGTTTCCCGGGGGTGAACACTGAAGCTTTCTTT.

This chain uses TRBV7-2 with TRBJ2-1; tentative D call: TRBD2 (5 bases). The CDR3 length is 14 residues. The ends were cut back, 3 bases at V and 7 bases at J, with 13 bases in the middle. The V gene's germline CDR1 is SGHTA and CDR2 FQGNSA. The CDR3 here is CASSFRPRENEQFF. The CDR3 region has the DNA TGTGCCAGCAGCTTCCGCCCTCGGGAAAATGAGCAGTTCTTC.

This clonotype has at least ten counts. This sequence joins TRBV29-1 and TRBJ2-5; tentatively, D is TRBD1 (6 bases). The CDR3 length is 12 residues. The germline V gene encodes CDR1 SQVTM and CDR2 ANQGSEA. Trimming removed 4 bases from V and 1 base from J, with 7 bases in between. This CDR3 reads CSVGTVQETQYF. CDR3 nucleotide sequence: TGCAGCGTTGGGACAGTCCAAGAGACCCAGTACTTC.

This sequence joins TRBV20-1 and TRBJ1-6, with TRBD1 identical over 8 bases. This CDR3 is built from 14 residues. J was trimmed by 7 bases and V by 4 bases; bases with no gene match: 6. Germline lookup yields CDR1 DFQATT and CDR2 SNEGSKA (reference sequence). The CDR3 DNA is TGCAGTGCTACCGGACAGGGTGGGAATTCACCCCTCCACTTT. It codes for CSATGQGGNSPLHF.

This clonotype turned up a few times. The J gene is TRBJ2-7, the V gene TRBV7-6; 11 bases are shared with TRBD1. Germline loops: CDR1 SGHVS, CDR2 FNYEAQ. CDR3 size: 16 residues. V was pared by 2 bases and J by 3 bases, with 6 bases of the junction left unmatched. In nucleotides, the CDR3 is TGTGCCAGCAGCTTATTGGGACAGGGGGGAATCTACGAGCAGTACTTC. Translating it yields CASSLLGQGGIYEQYF.

This clonotype was found a few times. The rearrangement uses TRBV9 and TRBJ1-2, with 7 bases that match TRBD1. The length of the CDR3 is 14 residues. Germline V gives CDR1 SGDLS, CDR2 YYNGEE. After removal of 0 bases from V and 8 bases from J, the junction contained 7 bases not matched to a gene. The CDR3 bases are TGTGCCAGCAGCGTAGGAGGGACAGCGGGGGGCTACACCTTC. Translating it yields CASSVGGTAGGYTF.

This clonotype has ten or more counts. The DNA of the CDR3 is TGTGCCAGCAGCCGGACAGGGGTAGAGGGGAACTATGGCTACACCTTC. This codes for CASSRTGVEGNYGYTF. The rearrangement joins TRBV27 to TRBJ1-2; 9 bases map to TRBD1. Looked up from germline, CDR1 is MNHEY and CDR2 is SMNVEV (reference sequence). The length of the CDR3 is 16 residues. Losses at the gene ends were 6 bases for V and 2 bases for J; bases not matched to a gene: 10.

This clonotype was observed many times. The chain joins TRBV7-2 to TRBJ2-1; TRBD1 might be the D (5 bases). This CDR3 contains 15 residues. The V gene lost 1 base and the J gene lost 6 bases, with 13 bases spanning the gap. The germline V gene has CDR1 SGHTA and CDR2 FQGNSA. The CDR3 reads CASSLVGRVGNEQFF. CDR3 in DNA: TGTGCCAGCAGCTTAGTAGGCAGGGTGGGCAATGAGCAGTTCTTC. Full variable domain (outside the CDR3, taken from reference TRBV7-2 and TRBJ2-1): GAGVSQSPSNKVTEKGKDVELRCDPISGHTALYWYRQSLGQGLEFLIYFQGNSAPDKSGLPSDRFSAERTGGSVSTLTIQRTQQEDSAVYLCASSLVGRVGNEQFFGPGTRLTVL.

V and J are TRBV20-1 and TRBJ2-1; 12 bases line up with TRBD2. With 1 base clipped from V and 13 bases from J, the junction kept 5 bases outside the gene matches. The germline CDR1 and CDR2 sequences are DFQATT and SNEGSKA (reference sequence). The CDR3 consists of 13 residues. The CDR3 nucleotides read TGCAGTGCTAGAGTGACTAGCGGGGGAGTACAGTTCTTC. Translating gives CSARVTSGGVQFF.

Notes on this clonotype: Since a much larger clone is just one base distant, this may be a read error. This sequence joins TRBV7-3 and TRBJ2-3, with TRBD2 matching over 7 bases. Germline V gene data show CDR1 as SGHTA and CDR2 as FQGTGA. The CDR3 spans 15 residues. The CDR3 nucleotides are TGTGTCAGCAGACAGACTAGCATGGGCACAGATACGCAGTATTTT. Its protein is CVSRQTSMGTDTQYF.

In its sample, this clonotype is medium-sized. The genes are TRBV4-2 and TRBJ1-5, with D possibly being TRBD1 (5 bases). Per the germline V gene, CDR1 is LGHNA and CDR2 is YNFKEQ. CDR3 length equals 16 residues. V lost 2 bases, J lost 2 bases, and 13 bases lay in between. CDR3 sequence: CASSQKPGVGNQPQHF. The CDR3 DNA is TGTGCCAGCAGCCAAAAACCGGGGGTGGGCAATCAGCCCCAGCATTTT.

This clonotype was counted only a few times. The V gene is TRBV6-5, the J gene TRBJ2-7, with 7 bases matching TRBD1. Germline CDR1 reads MNHEY; CDR2 reads SVGAGI. CDR3 size: 13 residues. V was clipped by 5 bases and J by 3 bases; unmatched bases: 4. CDR3 bases: TGTGCCAGCAGTCCCCCAGGGGGCTACGAGCAGTACGTC. As protein: CASSPPGGYEQYV.

This clonotype has ten or more counts. This rearrangement joins TRBV7-2 to TRBJ2-7; TRBD1 might be the D (5 bases). This CDR3 contains 16 residues. Germline V lookup: CDR1 SGHTA, CDR2 FQGNSA. Trimming took 6 bases from V and 4 from J, leaving 22 bases between them. DNA for the CDR3: TGTGCCAGCAGTTTTGGTACTTTGGCTAGGGGATACGAGCAGTACGTC. Translating it yields CASSFGTLARGYEQYV.

This clonotype appeared many times. The J gene is TRBJ2-7, the V gene TRBV6-2 or TRBV6-3; no clear D gene. V was shortened by 7 bases and J by 2 bases, with 18 bases between the two germline ends. Per the germline V gene, CDR1 is MNHEY and CDR2 is SVGEGT. This CDR3 is built from 15 residues. For the CDR3, the DNA is TGTGCCAGCAATAAATTACGGTCAGGCGCCTACGAGCAGTACTTC. It encodes CASNKLRSGAYEQYF.

V and J are TRBV12-3 or TRBV12-4 and TRBJ1-1; D remains unclear. The CDR3 length is 14 residues. V lost 7 bases to trimming and J lost 1 base, with 13 bases between them. This chain's CDR3 is CASTPQRSNTEAFF. CDR3 in DNA: TGTGCCAGCACGCCTCAACGGTCGAACACTGAAGCTTTCTTT.

The chain carries TRBV11-2 and TRBJ2-2; D is perhaps TRBD1 (5 bases). Trimming took 5 bases from V and 2 from J, leaving 9 bases between them. Per germline, CDR1 SGHAT and CDR2 FQNNGV. The CDR3 covers 14 residues. The CDR3 DNA reads TGTGCCAGCAGCGCGACAGCCAACACCGGGGAGCTGTTTTTT. Translated: CASSATANTGELFF.

This clonotype was counted at least ten times. The chain is built from TRBV5-1 and TRBJ1-4, with 8 bases aligning to TRBD1. The V segment lost 2 bases and the J segment 8 bases; nucleotides outside the gene matches: 8. Per the germline V gene, CDR1 is SGHRS and CDR2 is YFSETQ. The CDR3 covers 15 residues. CDR3 sequence: CASSFTGGPGEKLFF. The CDR3 bases are TGCGCCAGCAGCTTCACAGGGGGGCCGGGCGAAAAACTGTTTTTT.

This clonotype is medium-sized (0.01 to 0.1%) within its sample. The chain is built from TRBV12-3 or TRBV12-4 and TRBJ1-4; 12 bases fit TRBD1. V lost 4 bases to trimming and J lost 8 bases; unmatched junction nucleotides: 5. The CDR3 runs to 15 residues. In nucleotides, the CDR3 is TGTGCCAGCAGTTGGGACAGGGGGCGCGACGAAAAACTGTTTTTT. Translating it yields CASSWDRGRDEKLFF.

This clonotype was recorded at least ten times. The V gene is TRBV18, the J gene TRBJ2-5; possibly TRBD1 for D (6 bases). Germline CDR1 KGHSH, CDR2 LQKENI. The CDR3 loop spans 15 amino acids. V shed 0 bases and J shed 4 bases, with 12 bases lying between them. DNA for the CDR3: TGTGCCAGCTCACCACCGGCAGGGGAAGGAGAGACCCAGTACTTC. Amino acid sequence: CASSPPAGEGETQYF.

Many counts were recorded for this clonotype. V is TRBV27 and J is TRBJ2-6; D unresolved. CDR3 length: 12 amino acids. Trimming took 7 bases from V and 1 from J, leaving 2 bases between them. The germline V gene has CDR1 MNHEY and CDR2 SMNVEV (reference sequence). In DNA form, the CDR3 reads TGTGCCAGCACGTCTGGGGCCAACGTCCTGACTTTC. It yields the protein CASTSGANVLTF.

There are many counts of this clonotype. The chain carries TRBV29-1 and TRBJ2-4; possibly TRBD2 for D (5 bases). Looked up from germline, CDR1 is SQVTM and CDR2 is ANQGSEA. CDR3 length: 12 amino acids. V was shortened by 3 bases and J by 6 bases, with 9 bases between the two germline ends. The CDR3 region has the DNA TGCAGCGTTGACGGGGTCGGAAACATTCAGTACTTC. It codes for CSVDGVGNIQYF.

Of note for this clonotype: A read error may be the cause here, since a much bigger clone is one base away. The rearrangement uses TRBV7-3 and TRBJ2-2; D is unresolved. Germline lookup yields CDR1 SGHTA and CDR2 FQGTGA. The V and J ends lost 9 bases and 5 bases respectively, with 19 bases between them. This CDR3 contains 15 residues. Here the CDR3 DNA reads TGTGCCAGAAGTTTAGCCGGAGTCGGTACCGGGGAGCTGTTTTTT. It yields the protein CARSLAGVGTGELFF.

This clonotype turned up a few times. J is TRBJ2-7 and V is TRBV7-6, with a possible D match to TRBD1 (5 bases). This CDR3 comprises 16 residues. Looked up from germline, CDR1 is SGHVS and CDR2 is FNYEAQ. V lost 1 base, J lost 2 bases, and 15 bases lay in between. The CDR3 nucleotides read TGTGCCAGCAGCTTAGGTATGCAGGGAAAAACCTACGAGCAGTACTTC. Its protein product is CASSLGMQGKTYEQYF.